These 12 T cell receptor beta chains originate from one sample sequenced in a study of T cells after posttransplantation cyclophosphamide. Assay: immunoSEQ multiplex PCR; the TCRdb copy retains only in-frame clones and omits some. The top ten clones hold 2% to 3% of a sample with approximately 45,000 clones, roughly 91% of them seen once. Treatment was busulfan-fludarabine conditioning, a marrow graft, and cyclophosphamide on days +3 and +4. This specimen consisted of PBMCs, obtained roughly 59 days after allogeneic stem cell transplant with posttransplant cyclophosphamide. Every receptor here comes from a male patient aged 55 to 70 who received an allogeneic stem cell transplant from a related donor and was CMV-positive. Some T cells may originate from the graft donor.

This chain uses TRBV5-4 with TRBJ2-5, with TRBD2 as a possible D gene (7 bases). Germline V lookup: CDR1 SGHNT, CDR2 YYREEE (reference sequence). The V end lost 0 bases, the J end lost 3 bases, and 12 bases lay between the germline ends. CDR3 size: 15 residues. The CDR3 is CASSLVGGRKETQYF. The CDR3 DNA reads TGTGCCAGCAGCTTGGTCGGGGGGCGGAAAGAGACCCAGTACTTC.

J is TRBJ1-2 and V is TRBV2; D unclear. The germline CDR1 and CDR2 sequences are SNHLY and FYNNEI. Trimming cost V 2 bases and J 2 bases, with 12 bases left between them. This CDR3 spans 15 amino acids. CDR3 DNA: TGTGCCAGCAGTGAAAGCTTTGCGGGAAACTATGGCTACACCTTC. The encoded protein is CASSESFAGNYGYTF.

The CDR3 is CASSRHGSYEQYF. The CDR3 DNA reads as TGTGCCAGCAGCCGCCACGGCTCCTACGAGCAGTACTTC. This sequence joins TRBV6-5 and TRBJ2-7; no clear D. Trimming pared 6 bases from V and 0 bases from J, leaving 9 bases between. Germline loops: CDR1 MNHEY, CDR2 SVGAGI. The CDR3 loop spans 13 amino acids.

On this clone itself: The sample holds other DNA sequences that translate to the same CDR3. The rearrangement links TRBV27 to TRBJ2-5; maybe TRBD1 (5 bases). The CDR3 totals 13 residues. Trimming cost V 3 bases and J 2 bases, with 7 bases left between them. CDR1 and CDR2 from the germline V gene are MNHEY and SMNVEV (reference sequence). Here the CDR3 DNA reads TGTGCCAGCAGTTTTAGGGGACAAGAGACCCAGTACTTC. It specifies CASSFRGQETQYF.

This chain connects TRBV30 to TRBJ1-3; D might be TRBD1 (6 bases). Germline V gene data show CDR1 as GTSNPN and CDR2 as SVGIG (reference sequence). Trimming pared 0 bases from V and 9 bases from J, leaving 12 bases between. There are 13 residues in the CDR3. For the CDR3, the DNA is TGTGCCTGGAGTGTAAAGAGGGGGGGCACCATATATTTT. Protein sequence: CAWSVKRGGTIYF. The whole variable domain, filled in from reference TRBV30 and TRBJ1-3, reads SQTIHQWPATLVQPVGSPLSLECTVEGTSNPNLYWYRQAAGRGLQLLFYSVGIGQISSEVPQNLSASRPQDRQFILSSKKLLLSDSGFYLCAWSVKRGGTIYFGEGSWLTVV.

This chain joins TRBV15 and TRBJ2-3; TRBD1 aligns across 7 bases. The CDR3 is made up of 15 amino acids. Unmatched junction bases numbered 6, after V lost 1 base and J lost 5 bases. The germline CDR1 and CDR2 sequences are LNHNV and YYDKDF (reference sequence). CDR3 amino acids: CATSRVGQDGDTQYF. The CDR3 nucleotides are TGTGCCACCAGCAGAGTAGGACAGGATGGAGATACGCAGTATTTT.

V gene TRBV5-1 combines with J gene TRBJ1-1, with D unclear. Between the trimmed V and J ends, which lost 4 bases and 11 bases, there was a span of 18 bases. CDR1 and CDR2 from the germline V gene are SGHRS and YFSETQ. The CDR3 runs 13 residues. CDR3 nucleotides: TGCGCCAGCAGCCCGGACGGGATAAAGGAGGCTTTCTTT. Protein: CASSPDGIKEAFF.

J is TRBJ1-1 and V is TRBV4-1; the D is unclear. CDR3 length: 15 residues. CDR1 is MGHRA, CDR2 YSYEKL, per germline. V was clipped by 4 bases and J by 0 bases, with 12 bases between them. The CDR3 spells CASSRTANLNTEAFF. CDR3 sequence (DNA): TGCGCCAGCAGCCGAACAGCAAACTTGAACACTGAAGCTTTCTTT.

V gene TRBV2 combines with J gene TRBJ2-3; a weak D match, TRBD2 (6 bases). Between the trimmed V and J ends, which lost 5 bases and 1 base, there was a span of 13 bases. Germline-derived CDR1 and CDR2 are SNHLY and FYNNEI. This CDR3 has 15 residues. CDR3 bases: TGTGCCAGCAGTCCTCGGCGGGAAGGCACAGATACGCAGTATTTT. This translates into CASSPRREGTDTQYF.

The genes are TRBV7-6 and TRBJ1-6, with D perhaps TRBD1 (6 bases). CDR3 length equals 16 residues. Germline CDR1 is SGHVS and CDR2 is FNYEAQ. The ends were cut back, 1 base at V and 7 bases at J, with 14 bases in the middle. In DNA, the CDR3 is TGTGCCAGCAGCTTAGTTACAGGGAAGTTAAATTCACCCCTCCACTTT. It is translated as CASSLVTGKLNSPLHF.

This clone came up a few times. J is TRBJ1-2 and V is TRBV7-8; D gene ambiguous. The CDR3 sequence is 13 residues long. Germline V gene lookup returns CDR1 SGHVS and CDR2 FQNEAQ. Trimming removed 1 base from V and 8 bases from J, with 11 bases in between. CDR3 DNA: TGTGCCAGCAGCTTAGGGAGGCAGACGGGCTACACCTTC. Protein sequence: CASSLGRQTGYTF.

The chain has TRBV5-4 and TRBJ2-7; 7 nucleotides agree with TRBD2. The CDR3 runs 16 residues. Per germline, CDR1 SGHNT and CDR2 YYREEE (reference sequence). V lost 0 bases and J lost 2; bases outside the gene matches: 8. The CDR3 DNA reads as TGTGCCAGCAGCTTGGAGGTGAGCGGGGCCACCTACGAGCAGTACGTC. This codes for CASSLEVSGATYEQYV.